This TCR beta chain derives from a study of blood T cell repertoires in COVID-19. The V and J ends lost 1 base and 5 bases respectively, with 17 bases between them. CDR1 is SGHTA, CDR2 FQGNSA, per germline. This CDR3 has 16 residues. The data were produced by immunoSEQ multiplex PCR, yet TCRdb's version contains in-frame clones alone and is incomplete. The table includes about 130,000 clones, around 81% detected once. The V and J genes are TRBV7-2 and TRBJ2-5; tentatively, D is TRBD2 (6 bases). The TCR sequence derives from a woman aged 45-65 years with acute or convalescent COVID-19. Sequencing used peripheral blood. The CDR3: CASSLVGTAIGETQYF. CDR3 nucleotides: TGTGCCAGCAGCTTAGTTGGGACTGCAATAGGCGAGACCCAGTACTTC.